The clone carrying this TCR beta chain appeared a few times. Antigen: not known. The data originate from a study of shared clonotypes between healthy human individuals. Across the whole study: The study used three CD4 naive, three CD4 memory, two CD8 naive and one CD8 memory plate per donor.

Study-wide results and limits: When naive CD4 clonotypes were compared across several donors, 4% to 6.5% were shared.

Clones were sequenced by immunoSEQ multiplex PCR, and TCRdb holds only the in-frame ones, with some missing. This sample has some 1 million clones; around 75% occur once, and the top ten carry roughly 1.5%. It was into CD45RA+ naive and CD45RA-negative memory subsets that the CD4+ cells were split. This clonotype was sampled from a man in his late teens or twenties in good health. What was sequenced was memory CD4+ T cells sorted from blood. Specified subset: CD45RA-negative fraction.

This CDR3 reads CASSQGLPGPANTGELFF. CDR3 in DNA: TGCGCCAGCAGCCAAGGCCTTCCGGGGCCCGCGAACACCGGGGAGCTGTTTTTT. This chain connects TRBV4-1 to TRBJ2-2; perhaps D is TRBD1 or TRBD2 (5 bases each). The germline V gene encodes CDR1 MGHRA and CDR2 YSYEKL. V lost 1 base and J 0 bases, leaving 15 bases between the germline ends. The CDR3 runs to 18 residues.